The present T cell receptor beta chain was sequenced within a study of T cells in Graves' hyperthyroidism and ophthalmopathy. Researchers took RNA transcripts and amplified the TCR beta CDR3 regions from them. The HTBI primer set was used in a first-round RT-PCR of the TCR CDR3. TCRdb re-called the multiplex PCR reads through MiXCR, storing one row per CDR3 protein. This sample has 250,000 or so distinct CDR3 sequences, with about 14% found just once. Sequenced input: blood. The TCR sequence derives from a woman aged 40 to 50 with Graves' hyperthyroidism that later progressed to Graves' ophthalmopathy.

The CDR3 spells CASSPDPGLAVETQYF. As DNA, the CDR3 is TGTGCCAGTAGTCCTGACCCGGGACTAGCGGTCGAGACCCAGTACTTC. The V and J genes are TRBV19 and TRBJ2-5; 11 bases are shared with TRBD2. Germline V gene lookup returns CDR1 LNHDA and CDR2 SQIVND (reference sequence). The CDR3 is 16 residues long. V lost 5 bases and J lost 5; bases outside the gene matches: 10. The entire variable domain, with the rest obtained from reference TRBV19 and TRBJ2-5, is as follows: DGGITQSPKYLFRKEGQNVTLSCEQNLNHDAMYWYRQDPGQGLRLIYYSQIVNDFQKGDIAEGYSVSREKKESFPLTVTSAQKNPTAFYLCASSPDPGLAVETQYFGPGTRLLVL.